Listed below are T cell receptor beta chains from one sample, sequenced in a study of T-cell reconstitution after alpha-beta-depleted transplantation in children. Each CDR3 protein gets one entry after TCRdb re-called the PCR reads with MiXCR. The table has around 530,000 distinct CDR3 sequences, approximately 30% seen once. Source: PBMCs from the stem cell graft donor, taken from the stem cell graft. These receptors were taken from a human donor who donated a stem cell graft to a child with aplastic anemia. CDR3s leave out the opening cysteine and the closing phenylalanine or tryptophan. Fields, in order: CDR3 length, V gene, J gene, D gene, CDR3 protein. The D gene is left open where the match is weak.

>12|TRBV7-2|TRBJ1-1|.
ASSQTALNTEAF
>10|TRBV7-2|TRBJ2-5|.
ASSLMGGGQY
>12|TRBV27|TRBJ2-7|TRBD1
ASSSWTGTSEQY
>13|TRBV29-1|TRBJ1-4|TRBD1
SVARTGGLNEKLF
>13|TRBV7-9|TRBJ2-2|.
AREVGGVDTGELF
>12|TRBV30|TRBJ2-7|TRBD2
AWMERGGYYEQY
>12|TRBV9|TRBJ2-7|TRBD2
ASSRGLASHEQY
>15|TRBV7-2|TRBJ2-1|TRBD2
ASSLGAGGLSYNEQF
>13|TRBV28|TRBJ1-1|.
ASIPAQGVNTEAF
>12|TRBV6-1|TRBJ1-4|.
ASRATSGGEKLF
>12|TRBV5-5|TRBJ1-2|.
ASSSTIGRFGYT
>13|TRBV11-1|TRBJ2-1|.
ASSPGLTSYNEQF
>15|TRBV6-1|TRBJ2-1|TRBD1
ASSPRPDRVSYNEQF
>10|TRBV11-2|TRBJ2-5|.
ASSLPTETQY
>12|TRBV9|TRBJ2-5|.
ASSVDVAGETQY
>13|TRBV5-6|TRBJ1-6|.
ASSWGTSFGSPLH
>9|TRBV5-1|TRBJ2-5|.
ASNGDFAQY
>12|TRBV6-5|TRBJ1-1|.
ASSYSYRNTEAF
>14|TRBV15|TRBJ2-3|TRBD2
ASRPGLAGESDTQY
>13|TRBV7-2|TRBJ2-4|TRBD1
ASSSGQGAENIQY
>14|TRBV5-5|TRBJ2-3|.
ASSPNPAQGRDTQY
>10|TRBV10-3|TRBJ2-2|.
AIRAPAGELF
>10|TRBV29-1|TRBJ1-4|.
SVRGGDEKLF
>14|TRBV9|TRBJ2-1|TRBD2
ASSRGTSGHYNEQF
>14|TRBV10-2|TRBJ2-4|TRBD1
ASSYGQGVAKNIQY